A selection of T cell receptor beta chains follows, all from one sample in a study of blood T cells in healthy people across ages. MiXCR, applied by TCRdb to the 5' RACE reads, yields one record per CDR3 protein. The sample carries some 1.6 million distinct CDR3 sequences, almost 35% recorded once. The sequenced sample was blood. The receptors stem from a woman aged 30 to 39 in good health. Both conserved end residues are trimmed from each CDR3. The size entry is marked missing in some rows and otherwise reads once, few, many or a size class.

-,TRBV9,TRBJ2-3,ASERGGTDTQY
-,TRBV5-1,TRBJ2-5,ASSIGTHLETQY
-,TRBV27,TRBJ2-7,ASSLLRGRSSSYEQY
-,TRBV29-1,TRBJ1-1,SVDKGGRTEAF
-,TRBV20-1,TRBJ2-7,SAPPATGSSYEQY
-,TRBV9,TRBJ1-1,ASIPVGGGSTEAF
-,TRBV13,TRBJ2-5,ASSPRTPLLRQETQY
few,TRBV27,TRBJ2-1,ASSSGRVMNEQF
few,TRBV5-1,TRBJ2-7,ASTPTGIYEQY
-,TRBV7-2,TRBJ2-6,ASSPPGSTGVNVLT
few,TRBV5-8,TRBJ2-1,AAGGGSSYNEQF
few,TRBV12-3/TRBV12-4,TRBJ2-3,ASSLGAGAPDTQY
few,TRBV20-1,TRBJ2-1,SAVSGEAASEQF
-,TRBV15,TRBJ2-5,ATTSTGPGGTQY
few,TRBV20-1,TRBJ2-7,SARADHRALPTEQY
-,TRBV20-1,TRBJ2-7,SARIAEAHYEQY
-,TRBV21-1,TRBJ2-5,ASSEDSPAAQY
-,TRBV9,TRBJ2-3,ASSARPGGAGGGTDTQY
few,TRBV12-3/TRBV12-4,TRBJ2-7,ASSISRDGYEQY
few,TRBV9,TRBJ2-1,ASSVEGVSEQF
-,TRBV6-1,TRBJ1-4,ASSEAYAEKLF
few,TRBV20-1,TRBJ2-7,SAREIGGRHSYEQY
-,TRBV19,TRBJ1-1,ASSPLGRKTEAF
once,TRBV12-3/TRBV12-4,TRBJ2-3,ASSRTSGGGDTQY
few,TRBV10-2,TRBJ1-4,ASSDPEGGGEKLF
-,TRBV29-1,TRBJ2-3,SVMTSGSDAQLADTQY
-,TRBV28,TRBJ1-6,ASSPEGRSKRANSPLH
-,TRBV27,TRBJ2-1,ASSTNREHNEQF
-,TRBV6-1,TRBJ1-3,ASTPQAGGNTIY
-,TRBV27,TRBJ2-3,ASSSHRTRVTDTQY
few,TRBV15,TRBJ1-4,ATSRDPEGAREKLF
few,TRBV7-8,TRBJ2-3,ASSFSSGNFRDTQY
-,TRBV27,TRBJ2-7,ASISLDRVNEQY
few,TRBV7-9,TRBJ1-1,ASSLTTGENTEAF
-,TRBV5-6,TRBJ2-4,ASSFRDGENIQY
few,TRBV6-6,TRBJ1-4,ASSTSDAGNEKLF
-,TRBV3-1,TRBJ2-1,ASSQIVAGGSEQF
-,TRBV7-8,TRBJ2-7,ASKESSYNEQY
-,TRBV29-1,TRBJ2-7,SVDRGMDEQY
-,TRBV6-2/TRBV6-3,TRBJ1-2,ASSYTETTSTGGYT
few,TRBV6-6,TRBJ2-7,ASSYAGLAYEQY
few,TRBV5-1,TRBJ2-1,ASSWGLSANEQF
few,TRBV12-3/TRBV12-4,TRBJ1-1,ASSSLPLLTRVGMNTEAF
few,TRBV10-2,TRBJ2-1,ASTKDRGDEQF
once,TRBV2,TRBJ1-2,ASGDRGLDYGYT
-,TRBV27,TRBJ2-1,ASSPHSGTDTYNEQF
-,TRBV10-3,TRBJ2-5,AIRPGSQETQY
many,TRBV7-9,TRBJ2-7,ASSLALGDLREQY
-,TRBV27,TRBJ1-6,ASSSGTGVSSPLH